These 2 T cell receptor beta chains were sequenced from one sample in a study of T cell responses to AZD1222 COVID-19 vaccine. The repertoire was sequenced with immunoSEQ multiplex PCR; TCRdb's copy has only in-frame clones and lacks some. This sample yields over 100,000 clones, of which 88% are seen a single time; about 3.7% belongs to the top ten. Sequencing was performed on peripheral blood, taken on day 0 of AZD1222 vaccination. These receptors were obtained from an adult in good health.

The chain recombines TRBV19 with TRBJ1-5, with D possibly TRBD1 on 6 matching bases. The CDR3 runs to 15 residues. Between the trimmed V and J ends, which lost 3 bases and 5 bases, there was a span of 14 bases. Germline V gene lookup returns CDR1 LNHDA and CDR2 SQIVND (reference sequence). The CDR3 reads CASSMEGGLDQPQHF. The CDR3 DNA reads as TGTGCCAGTAGTATGGAGGGGGGCTTGGATCAGCCCCAGCATTTT.

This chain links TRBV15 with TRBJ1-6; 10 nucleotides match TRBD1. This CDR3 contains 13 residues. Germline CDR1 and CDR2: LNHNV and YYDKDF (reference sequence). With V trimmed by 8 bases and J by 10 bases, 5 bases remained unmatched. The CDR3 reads CATQGQGYSPLHF. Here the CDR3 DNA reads TGTGCCACCCAGGGACAGGGGTACTCACCCCTCCACTTT. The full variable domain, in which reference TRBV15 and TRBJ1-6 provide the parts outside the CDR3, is DAMVIQNPRYQVTQFGKPVTLSCSQTLNHNVMYWYQQKSSQAPKLLFHYYDKDFNNEADTPDNFQSRRPNTSFCFLDIRSPGLGDTAMYLCATQGQGYSPLHFGNGTRLTVT.